This T cell receptor (beta chain) appears in the sequencing data of a study of cytomegalovirus exposure and HLA in healthy donors. General study findings and limits: Relative to the roughly 690-donor mean, N-insertions were reportedly fewer in an Asian-associated ancestry cluster in a later analysis. It was likely that a cluster of highly shared sequence variants was a sequencing artifact.

PCR involved 60 Vbeta and 13 Jbeta primers. Profiled with immunoSEQ multiplex PCR; TCRdb holds only in-frame clones, not every one. The sample yields about 140,000 clones, around 70% seen once. Turning to this clone: Its antigen is as yet unknown.

Germline V lookup: CDR1 SQVTM, CDR2 ANQGSEA. CDR3 length equals 11 residues. V lost 5 bases, J lost 7 bases, and 12 bases lay in between. The gene calls are TRBV29-1 and TRBJ2-7; D gene uncertain. The clonotype comes from a man aged 40-55 years in good health and CMV-seronegative. Sequencing input: PBMCs. CDR3 amino acids: CSVYERREQYF. The DNA for the CDR3 is TGCAGCGTTTATGAGCGTCGTGAGCAGTACTTC.